Sequencing of this T cell receptor (beta chain) was carried out in a study of T-cell reconstitution after alpha-beta-depleted transplantation in children. Whole-study results and caveats: Reportedly, only several hundred clones from non-depleted graft cells drove alpha-beta T-cell counts at about two months.

Using unique molecular identifiers, the investigators prepared the TCRbeta library. Each CDR3 protein is one row after TCRdb ran MiXCR on the PCR reads. Among about 200,000 distinct CDR3 sequences, roughly 7% were seen once, and the ten largest hold just over 5.5%. This clonotype was seen repeatedly, ten times or more. Its antigen remains unidentified. The sequence was obtained from a boy between 2 and 10 years old with acute lymphoblastic leukemia, due to receive a stem cell transplant. The source was PBMCs, collected before TCRalphabeta/CD19-depleted stem cell transplant.

The CDR3 sequence: CASSLGLGSTDTQYF. The CDR3 nucleotides read TGTGCCAGCAGCTTAGGGTTAGGTAGCACAGATACGCAGTATTTT. V is TRBV7-2 and J is TRBJ2-3; D gene ambiguous. The CDR3 spans 15 residues. V was pared by 1 base and J by 0 bases, with 8 bases between. The germline V gene encodes CDR1 SGHTA and CDR2 FQGNSA.